This TCR beta chain was documented in a study of shared clonotypes between healthy human individuals. On the study more broadly: Per donor, three plates held CD4 naive cells, three held CD4 memory, two held CD8 naive and one held CD8 memory.

The CDR3 loop spans 13 amino acids. V was clipped by 2 bases and J by 2 bases, with 4 bases between them. The germline V gene encodes CDR1 MNHEY and CDR2 SMNVEV (reference sequence). This clone was observed once. Sequenced by immunoSEQ multiplex PCR; TCRdb stores in-frame clones only, minus some. The sample consists of 100,000 to 130,000 clones, approximately 70% of them appearing once. The sample consisted of memory CD8+ T cells sorted from blood. The subset: CD45RO+ cells pooled with CCR7-negative TemRA cells. This clonotype originated in a woman aged 25 to 45 in good health. The chain recombines TRBV27 with TRBJ2-1, with D unclear. CDR3 sequence: CASSLPAYNEQFF. The DNA of the CDR3 is TGTGCCAGCAGTTTACCAGCCTACAATGAGCAGTTCTTC.